This T cell receptor (beta chain) was observed in a study of control samples from healthy donors and cancer patients (dated by TCRdb to 2018 to 2021). Note on this clone: The antigen it recognizes is unknown. Per-base qualities were not stored, and no clone one base away is much larger.

The protocol used for the library was the immunoSEQ multiplex PCR assay. TCRdb limited this immuneACCESS table to in-frame rearrangements with V and J called. A share of clones is missing; checked studies link under half to unresolved V genes, and the rest is unexplained. Present in this sample are more than 70,000 clones, around nine tenths of which were seen just once. The top ten clonotypes cover under 20% of the sample. V and J lose 5 bases and 0 bases, and a span of 9 bases separates them. Taken from cysteine to phenylalanine, the CDR3 has 14 residues. Left in the record is the CDR3 DNA by itself, 42 bases read in frame from the first base. The germline V gene (reference sequence) sets CDR1 to SEHNR and CDR2 to FQNEAQ.

Recombination linked TRBV7-9 to TRBJ2-3; the D gene remains uncertain. This TCR derives from a man aged 60 to 69 with lung cancer. Sequencing input: PBMCs. At the DNA level, the sequence is TGTGCCAGCAGCCCCGACGGTAGCACAGATACGCAGTATTTT. It specifies CASSPDGSTDTQYF.